This T cell receptor beta chain is drawn from a study of cytomegalovirus exposure and HLA in healthy donors. Regarding this clone: No antigen is known for it.

Findings and caveats of the study: There were some public TCRs occurring in many donors, but most TCR sequences were rare. Data from an earlier analysis indicated that most TCR beta V segments were productive either about 90% or about 30% of the time.

V lost 0 bases to trimming and J lost 4 bases, with 7 bases between them. The CDR3 consists of 14 residues. Per germline, CDR1 SNHLY and CDR2 FYNNEI. The PCR made use of 60 Vbeta and 13 Jbeta primers. Libraries were prepared by immunoSEQ multiplex PCR; TCRdb keeps only in-frame clonotypes and omits some of them. The table includes 100,000 to 150,000 clones, 75% to 85% detected once. The J gene is TRBJ1-5, the V gene TRBV2; D is unclear. What was sequenced was PBMCs. The sequence came from a man aged 25 to 40 in good health and CMV-seropositive. CDR3 amino acids: CASSEARQNQPQHF. The CDR3 nucleotides read TGTGCCAGCAGTGAAGCGCGACAAAATCAGCCCCAGCATTTT.